The next 21 T cell receptor beta chains were all read from a single sample in a study of blood T cell repertoires in COVID-19. Data came from immunoSEQ multiplex PCR; TCRdb stores just in-frame clones and leaves some out. The sample has under 250,000 clones; about 91% are singletons. Material for sequencing was peripheral blood. The receptor set was obtained from a woman in her 40s with acute or convalescent COVID-19.

The chain combines TRBV10-1 with TRBJ1-5; D gene unclear. The CDR3 loop spans 13 amino acids. Trimming removed 2 bases at V and 9 bases at J, with 11 bases between. Germline-derived CDR1 and CDR2 are WNHNN and SYGVQD (reference sequence). The chain's CDR3 is CASSETVDRPQHF. The CDR3 DNA sequence: TGCGCCAGCAGTGAGACAGTAGATAGGCCCCAGCATTTT.

The chain uses TRBV24-1 and TRBJ2-5; 8 bases map to TRBD2. V gave up 7 bases and J gave up 5 bases; unmatched junction bases: 14. Germline values: CDR1 KGHDR, CDR2 SFDVKD. There are 16 residues in the CDR3. CDR3 amino acids: CATSGAGASFGETQYF. The CDR3, as DNA: TGTGCCACCAGCGGAGCGGGGGCCAGTTTTGGGGAGACCCAGTACTTC.

With respect to this clone: This specimen includes other DNA sequences encoding the same CDR3. CDR3 sequence reads: CASSEGGQYYGYTF. In nucleotides, the CDR3 is TGTGCCAGCAGTGAAGGGGGGCAGTACTATGGCTACACCTTC. The chain is built from TRBV2 and TRBJ1-2, with a possible D match to TRBD1 (6 bases). The CDR3 extends over 14 amino acids. V was cut by 1 base and J by 3 bases, with 9 bases left in between. Germline V CDR1 and CDR2: SNHLY, FYNNEI.

V usage is TRBV27 and J usage is TRBJ1-2; D not certain. V shed 4 bases and J shed 0 bases, with 15 bases lying between them. This CDR3 spans 16 amino acids. Germline CDR1 reads MNHEY; CDR2 reads SMNVEV (reference sequence). CDR3 sequence reads: CASSSLKRGSNYGYTF. CDR3 nucleotides: TGTGCCAGCAGTTCCCTGAAACGGGGATCTAACTATGGCTACACCTTC.

The genes are TRBV18 and TRBJ2-7; perhaps TRBD1 as D (5 bases). Trimming removed 3 bases at V and 6 bases at J, with 21 bases between. The CDR3 contains 16 residues. The germline V gene has CDR1 KGHSH and CDR2 LQKENI. The CDR3 here is CASSPSPTAPGFEQYV. DNA of the CDR3: TGTGCCAGCTCACCTTCGCCGACAGCCCCCGGGTTCGAGCAGTACGTC.

This clone was recorded once. CDR3 residues: CASSPTGWTGATYYGYTF. CDR3 nucleotide sequence: TGCGCCAGCAGCCCGACTGGGTGGACAGGGGCTACCTACTATGGCTACACCTTC. This chain uses TRBV5-1 with TRBJ1-2, with 9 nucleotides matching TRBD1. CDR3 length: 18 amino acids. Per germline, CDR1 SGHRS and CDR2 YFSETQ. V shed 4 bases and J 3 bases; nucleotides not matched to a gene: 16.

This chain connects TRBV3-1 (or the pseudogene TRBV3-2) to TRBJ1-1; perhaps TRBD1 as D (6 bases). Germline CDR1 LGHDT, CDR2 YNNKEL (reference sequence). The CDR3 runs 15 residues. Trimming left V 4 bases short and J 1 base short, with 13 bases between. The CDR3 DNA follows: TGTGCCAGCAGCCTGGGGACAACGGGGAACACTGAAGCTTTCTTT. Protein sequence: CASSLGTTGNTEAFF.

This chain joins TRBV4-1 and TRBJ2-7; 10 nucleotides match TRBD1. Germline CDR1 and CDR2: MGHRA and YSYEKL. CDR3 length: 14 amino acids. The V and J ends lost 3 bases and 3 bases, in that order; junction bases with no gene match: 2. The CDR3 DNA is TGCGCCAGCAGCCAGGGACAGGGGAGCTACGAGCAGTACGTC. Amino acids: CASSQGQGSYEQYV.

The chain couples TRBV30 to TRBJ2-5; D is ambiguous. V lost 5 bases to trimming and J lost 7 bases, with 11 bases between them. The CDR3 sequence is 11 residues long. Germline V CDR1 and CDR2: GTSNPN, SVGIG (reference sequence). This CDR3 is CAWGPPPTQYF. The CDR3 nucleotides are TGTGCCTGGGGCCCCCCCCCGACCCAGTACTTC.

V gene TRBV5-6 combines with J gene TRBJ1-1; D is undetermined. The length of the CDR3 is 12 residues. Germline assignment: CDR1 SGHDT and CDR2 YYEEEE. Trimming took off 2 bases at V and 6 bases at J, with 8 bases between the two ends. The CDR3 loop reads CASSFNGAEAFF. In DNA form, the CDR3 reads TGTGCCAGCAGCTTTAACGGGGCTGAAGCTTTCTTT.

This chain uses TRBV10-3 with TRBJ1-2; 8 bases line up with TRBD1. Unmatched junction bases numbered 2, after V lost 3 bases and J lost 2 bases. In germline, CDR1 is ENHRY, CDR2 SYGVKD. The CDR3 consists of 14 residues. The CDR3 sequence is CAISEGTGNYGYTF. In DNA form, the CDR3 reads TGTGCCATCAGTGAAGGGACAGGCAACTATGGCTACACCTTC.

The J gene is TRBJ1-1, the V gene TRBV19; D ambiguous. Germline CDR1 is LNHDA and CDR2 is SQIVND (reference sequence). CDR3 length: 11 amino acids. The V end was cut by 4 bases, the J end by 11 bases, with 11 bases between. CDR3: CASSTEARAFF. In DNA, the CDR3 is TGTGCCAGTAGTACGGAGGCTAGGGCTTTCTTT.

This sequence joins TRBV5-6 and TRBJ1-2; maybe TRBD1 (6 bases). V lost 4 bases, J lost 8 bases, and 18 bases lay in between. Germline values: CDR1 SGHDT, CDR2 YYEEEE. CDR3 length: 14 amino acids. DNA for the CDR3: TGTGCCAGCAGCCACCTCACAGGGTCGGACGGCTACACCTTC. Translation gives CASSHLTGSDGYTF.

The V and J genes are TRBV24-1 and TRBJ1-5; no clear D. The germline CDR1 and CDR2 sequences are KGHDR and SFDVKD. The V end lost 5 bases, the J end lost 4 bases, and 5 bases lay between the germline ends. The CDR3 sequence is 12 residues long. The CDR3 loop is CATSGENQPQHF. The CDR3 DNA is TGTGCCACCAGTGGCGAAAATCAGCCCCAGCATTTT.

This rearrangement joins TRBV24-1 to TRBJ2-4, with 9 bases aligning to TRBD1. The J segment lost 7 bases and the V segment lost 8 bases, leaving 8 bases of the junction unmatched. Germline lookup yields CDR1 KGHDR and CDR2 SFDVKD. The CDR3 totals 14 residues. The CDR3 sequence is CATTWGDRDNIQYF. The CDR3 nucleotides are TGTGCCACCACCTGGGGGGACAGGGATAACATTCAGTACTTC.

Points on this clone: This sample includes further DNA sequences coding for the same CDR3. The CDR3 region is CASSLGGGQPQHF. The CDR3 DNA reads as TGTGCCAGCAGCTTGGGGGGAGGTCAGCCCCAGCATTTT. V is TRBV5-6 and J is TRBJ1-5; the D is unclear. The germline gives CDR1 SGHDT, CDR2 YYEEEE. This CDR3 is built from 13 residues. Trimming shortened V by 0 bases and J by 6 bases, and 7 bases separated the two germline ends.

With respect to this clone: This sample also contains other DNA sequences that code for the same CDR3. The genes are TRBV6-5 and TRBJ1-1; 7 nucleotides match TRBD1. Germline values: CDR1 MNHEY, CDR2 SVGAGI. Germline trimming cut 5 bases from V and 5 bases from J; bases unmatched to any gene: 2. This CDR3 comprises 12 residues. CDR3 amino acids: CASSTTGTEAFF. CDR3 sequence (DNA): TGTGCCAGCAGTACGACAGGGACTGAAGCTTTCTTT.

This clone was observed a handful of times. The rearrangement uses TRBV6-6 and TRBJ2-5; D might be TRBD2 (6 bases). V dropped 1 base and J dropped 1 base, with 10 bases sitting between them. Germline V gene sequence: CDR1 MNHNY, CDR2 SVGAGI (reference sequence). The CDR3 spans 15 residues. As DNA, the CDR3 is TGTGCCAGCAGTTACTTCACCGGGAGCCAAGAGACCCAGTACTTC. It is translated as CASSYFTGSQETQYF.

The V gene is TRBV21-1, the J gene TRBJ2-7; the table assigns TRBD1, which was not confirmed against the DNA. TRBV21-1 has pseudogene status. This CDR3 is built from 18 residues. The CDR3 region has the DNA TGTGCCAGCACCTACGGCAGGGGGCCCAGCAAAAGGGGATACGAGCAGTACGTC. Translated, it gives CASTYGRGPSKRGYEQYV.

This clone showed up just a few times. V is TRBV11-2 and J is TRBJ1-1; D is ambiguous. This CDR3 is built from 15 residues. V was pared by 5 bases and J by 0 bases, with 13 bases between. CDR1 is SGHAT, CDR2 FQNNGV, per germline. DNA of the CDR3: TGTGCCAGCAGCCCCCTGTTGAGGTTGAACACTGAAGCTTTCTTT. Amino acid sequence: CASSPLLRLNTEAFF.

The chain joins TRBV2 to TRBJ1-6; a weak D match, TRBD1 (5 bases). Germline assignment: CDR1 SNHLY and CDR2 FYNNEI. The CDR3 loop spans 14 amino acids. Between the trimmed V and J ends, which lost 4 bases and 7 bases, there was a span of 11 bases. The CDR3 loop reads CASSVVGGNSPLHF. Here the CDR3 DNA reads TGTGCCAGCAGTGTTGTGGGGGGGAATTCACCCCTCCACTTT.